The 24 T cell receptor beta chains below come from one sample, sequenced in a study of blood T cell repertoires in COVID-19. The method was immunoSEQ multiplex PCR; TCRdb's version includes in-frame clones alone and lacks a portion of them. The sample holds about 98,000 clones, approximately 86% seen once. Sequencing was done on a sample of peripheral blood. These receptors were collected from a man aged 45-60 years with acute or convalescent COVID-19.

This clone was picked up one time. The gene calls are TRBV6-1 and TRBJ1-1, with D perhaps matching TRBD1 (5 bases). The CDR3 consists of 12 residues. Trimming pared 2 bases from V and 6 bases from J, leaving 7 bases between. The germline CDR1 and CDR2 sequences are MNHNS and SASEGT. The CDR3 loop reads CASSESRAEAFF. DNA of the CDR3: TGTGCCAGCAGTGAATCCAGGGCTGAAGCTTTCTTT.

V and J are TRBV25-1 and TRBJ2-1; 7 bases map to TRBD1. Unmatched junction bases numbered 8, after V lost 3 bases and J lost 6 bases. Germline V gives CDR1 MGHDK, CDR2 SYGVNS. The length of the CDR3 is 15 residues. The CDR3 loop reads CASSDPTGTANEQFF. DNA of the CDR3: TGTGCCAGCAGTGATCCGACAGGGACGGCCAATGAGCAGTTCTTC.

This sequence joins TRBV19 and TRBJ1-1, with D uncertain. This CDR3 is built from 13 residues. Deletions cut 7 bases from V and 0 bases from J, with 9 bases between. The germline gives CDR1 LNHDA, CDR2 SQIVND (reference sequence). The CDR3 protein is CASNHDMNTEAFF. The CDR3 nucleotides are TGTGCCAGTAACCACGACATGAACACTGAAGCTTTCTTT.

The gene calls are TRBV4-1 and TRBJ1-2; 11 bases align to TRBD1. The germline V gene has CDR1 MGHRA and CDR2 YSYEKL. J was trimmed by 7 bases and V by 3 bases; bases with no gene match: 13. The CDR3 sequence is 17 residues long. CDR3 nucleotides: TGCGCCAGCAGCCATTCTCCGGGACAGGGGGAAAGGAGTGGCTACACCTTC. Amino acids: CASSHSPGQGERSGYTF.

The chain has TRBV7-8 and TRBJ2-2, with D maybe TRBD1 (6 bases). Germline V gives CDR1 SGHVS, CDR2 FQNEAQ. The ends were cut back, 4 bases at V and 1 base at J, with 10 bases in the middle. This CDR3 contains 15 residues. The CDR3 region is CASSSGTLNTGELFF. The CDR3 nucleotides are TGTGCCAGCAGCTCCGGGACATTGAACACCGGGGAGCTGTTTTTT.

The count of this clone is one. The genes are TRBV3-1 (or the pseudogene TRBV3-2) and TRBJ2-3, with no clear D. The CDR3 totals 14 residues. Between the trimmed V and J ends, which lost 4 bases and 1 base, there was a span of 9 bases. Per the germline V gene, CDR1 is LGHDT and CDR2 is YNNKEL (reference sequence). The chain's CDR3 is CASSLRGGTDTQYF. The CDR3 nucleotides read TGTGCCAGCAGCCTCCGAGGTGGCACAGATACGCAGTATTTT.

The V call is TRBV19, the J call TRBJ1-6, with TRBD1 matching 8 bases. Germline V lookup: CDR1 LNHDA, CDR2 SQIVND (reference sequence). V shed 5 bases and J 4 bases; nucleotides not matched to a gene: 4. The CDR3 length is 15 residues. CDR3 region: CASSPDRGYNSPLHF. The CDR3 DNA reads TGTGCCAGTAGTCCCGACAGGGGTTATAATTCACCCCTCCACTTT.

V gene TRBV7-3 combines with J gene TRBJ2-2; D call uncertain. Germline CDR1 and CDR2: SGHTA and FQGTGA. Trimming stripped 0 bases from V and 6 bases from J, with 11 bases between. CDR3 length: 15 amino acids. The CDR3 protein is CASSLTPVGSGELFF. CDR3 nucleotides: TGTGCCAGCAGCTTAACCCCAGTTGGTTCCGGGGAGCTGTTTTTT.

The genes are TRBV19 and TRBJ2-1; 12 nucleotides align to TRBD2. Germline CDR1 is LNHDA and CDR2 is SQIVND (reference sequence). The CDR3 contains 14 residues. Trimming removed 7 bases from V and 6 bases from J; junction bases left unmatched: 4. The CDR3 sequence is CASKLAGGGNEQFF. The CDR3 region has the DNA TGTGCCAGTAAACTAGCGGGAGGTGGCAATGAGCAGTTCTTC.

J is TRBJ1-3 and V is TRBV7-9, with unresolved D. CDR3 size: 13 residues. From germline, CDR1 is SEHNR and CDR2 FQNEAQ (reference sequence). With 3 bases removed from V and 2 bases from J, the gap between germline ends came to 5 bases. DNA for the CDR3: TGTGCCAGCAGCTTTATCGCTGGAAACACCATATATTTT. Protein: CASSFIAGNTIYF.

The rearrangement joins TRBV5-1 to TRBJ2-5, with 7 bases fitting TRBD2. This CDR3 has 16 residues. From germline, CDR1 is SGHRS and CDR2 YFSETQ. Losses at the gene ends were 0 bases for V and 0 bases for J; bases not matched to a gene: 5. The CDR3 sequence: CASSLAVGLDQETQYF. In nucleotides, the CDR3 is TGCGCCAGCAGCTTGGCCGTCGGACTAGACCAAGAGACCCAGTACTTC.

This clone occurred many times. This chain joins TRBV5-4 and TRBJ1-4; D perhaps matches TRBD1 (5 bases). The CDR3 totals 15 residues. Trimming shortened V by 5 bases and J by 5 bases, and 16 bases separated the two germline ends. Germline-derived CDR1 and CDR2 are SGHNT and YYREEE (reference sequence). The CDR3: CASSRTTAMNEKLFF. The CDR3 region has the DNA TGTGCCAGCAGTCGAACGACAGCCATGAATGAAAAACTGTTTTTT.

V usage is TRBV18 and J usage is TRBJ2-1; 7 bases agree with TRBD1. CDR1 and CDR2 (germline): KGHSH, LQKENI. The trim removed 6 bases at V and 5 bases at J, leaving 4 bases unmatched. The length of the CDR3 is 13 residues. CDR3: CASSWGQNNEQFF. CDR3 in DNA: TGTGCCAGCTCTTGGGGACAGAACAATGAGCAGTTCTTC.

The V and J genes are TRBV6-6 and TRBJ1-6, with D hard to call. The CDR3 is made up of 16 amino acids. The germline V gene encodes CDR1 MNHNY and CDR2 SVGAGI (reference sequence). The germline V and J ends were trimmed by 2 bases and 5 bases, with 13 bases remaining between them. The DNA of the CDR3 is TGTGCCAGCAGTTACCGGGGAGACCGAAATAATTCACCCCTCCACTTT. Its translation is CASSYRGDRNNSPLHF.

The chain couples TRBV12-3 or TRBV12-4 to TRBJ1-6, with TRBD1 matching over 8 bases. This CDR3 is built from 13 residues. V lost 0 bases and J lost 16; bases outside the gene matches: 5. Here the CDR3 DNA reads TGTGCCAGCAGTTTAGCCTCCGGGACAGGTCTCCACTTT. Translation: CASSLASGTGLHF.

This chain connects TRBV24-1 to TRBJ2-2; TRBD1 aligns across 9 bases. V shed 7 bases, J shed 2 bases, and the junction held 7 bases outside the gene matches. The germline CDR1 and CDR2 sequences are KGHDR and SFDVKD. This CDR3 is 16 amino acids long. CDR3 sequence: CATRDAGQGNTGELFF. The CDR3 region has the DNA TGTGCCACCAGGGATGCGGGACAGGGAAACACCGGGGAGCTGTTTTTT.

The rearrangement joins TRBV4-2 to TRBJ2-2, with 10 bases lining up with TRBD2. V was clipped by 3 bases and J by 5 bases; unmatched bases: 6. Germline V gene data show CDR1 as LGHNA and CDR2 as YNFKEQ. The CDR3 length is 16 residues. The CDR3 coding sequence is TGTGCCAGCAGCCAGAGTCGAGCGGGAGGGACCGGGGAGCTGTTTTTT. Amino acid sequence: CASSQSRAGGTGELFF.

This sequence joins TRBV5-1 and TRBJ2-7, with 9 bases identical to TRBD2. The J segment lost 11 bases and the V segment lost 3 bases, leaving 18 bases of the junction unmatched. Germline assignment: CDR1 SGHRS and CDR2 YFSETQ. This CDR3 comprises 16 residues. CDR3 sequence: CASSSNPGLATEEKYF. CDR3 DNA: TGCGCCAGCAGCTCAAACCCGGGACTAGCAACAGAGGAAAAGTACTTC. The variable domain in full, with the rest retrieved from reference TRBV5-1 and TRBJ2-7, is KAGVTQTPRYLIKTRGQQVTLSCSPISGHRSVSWYQQTPGQGLQFLFEYFSETQRNKGNFPGRFSGRQFSNSRSEMNVSTLELGDSALYLCASSSNPGLATEEKYFGPGTRLTVT.

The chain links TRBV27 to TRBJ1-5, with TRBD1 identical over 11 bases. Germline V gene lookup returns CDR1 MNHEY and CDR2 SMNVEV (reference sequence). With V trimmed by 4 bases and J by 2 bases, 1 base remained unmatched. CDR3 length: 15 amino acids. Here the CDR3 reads CASSWTGGGNQPQHF. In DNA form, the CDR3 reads TGTGCCAGCAGTTGGACAGGGGGCGGCAATCAGCCCCAGCATTTT.

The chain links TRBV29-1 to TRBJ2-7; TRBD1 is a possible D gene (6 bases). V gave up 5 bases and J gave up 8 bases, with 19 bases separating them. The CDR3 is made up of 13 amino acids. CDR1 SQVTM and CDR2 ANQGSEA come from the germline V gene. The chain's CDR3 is CSVSRTEVTQQYF. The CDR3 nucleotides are TGCAGCGTTTCCAGGACAGAGGTTACGCAGCAGTACTTC.

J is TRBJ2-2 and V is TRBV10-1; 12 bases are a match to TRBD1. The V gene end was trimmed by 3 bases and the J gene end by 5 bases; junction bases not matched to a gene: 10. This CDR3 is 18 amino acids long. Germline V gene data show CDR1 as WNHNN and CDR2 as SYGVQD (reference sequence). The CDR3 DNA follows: TGCGCCAGCAGTGACCGGGACAGGGGGCGAGGGGAAACCGGGGAGCTGTTTTTT. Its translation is CASSDRDRGRGETGELFF.

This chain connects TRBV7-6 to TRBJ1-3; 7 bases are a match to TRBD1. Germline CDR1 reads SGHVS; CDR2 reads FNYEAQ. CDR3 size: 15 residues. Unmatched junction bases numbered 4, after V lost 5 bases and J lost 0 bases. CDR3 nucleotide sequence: TGTGCCAGCAGCCTTGACAGGGCCTCTGGAAACACCATATATTTT. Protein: CASSLDRASGNTIYF.

As DNA, the CDR3 is TGTGCCAGCAGCTTAGTGAGCGGGAGAAGCTACGAGCAGTACTTC. Its translation: CASSLVSGRSYEQYF. This rearrangement joins TRBV11-2 to TRBJ2-7; 8 bases line up with TRBD2. The germline gives CDR1 SGHAT, CDR2 FQNNGV. The CDR3 runs to 15 residues. The junction had 5 bases not matched to a gene; V was cut back by 1 base and J by 3 bases.

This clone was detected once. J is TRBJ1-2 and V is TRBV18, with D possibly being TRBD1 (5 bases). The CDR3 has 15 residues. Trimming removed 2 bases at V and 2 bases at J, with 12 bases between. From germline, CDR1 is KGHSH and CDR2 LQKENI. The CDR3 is CASSPGGAPNYGYTF. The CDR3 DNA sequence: TGTGCCAGCTCACCAGGAGGGGCTCCCAACTATGGCTACACCTTC.